The rows below give T cell receptor beta chains drawn from one sample of a study of monozygotic twins with inflammatory bowel disease. TCRdb reanalyzed the 5' RACE reads and collapses them to one entry per CDR3 protein, without DNA. This listing includes around 450,000 distinct CDR3 sequences. The sequenced sample was blood. The receptors were gathered from a human donor with ulcerative colitis or Crohn's disease, or a healthy co-twin of an affected twin (not recorded which). Each CDR3 is given with its conserved first and last residue. Each record gives: V gene, J gene, CDR3 protein.

v_gene: TRBV9; j_gene: TRBJ2-6; CDR3aa: CASSPNPISGANVLTF
v_gene: TRBV2; j_gene: TRBJ2-5; CDR3aa: CASSDRGGPQETQYF
v_gene: TRBV20-1; j_gene: TRBJ2-2; CDR3aa: CSARSGAATNTGELFF
v_gene: TRBV12-3/TRBV12-4; j_gene: TRBJ2-5; CDR3aa: CASSLARAGQETQYF
v_gene: TRBV27; j_gene: TRBJ2-5; CDR3aa: CASLPRGGQETQYF
v_gene: TRBV19; j_gene: TRBJ2-7; CDR3aa: CASSMFGGYEQYF
v_gene: TRBV5-1; j_gene: TRBJ2-1; CDR3aa: CASSLDPGWPYSYNEQFF
v_gene: TRBV5-5; j_gene: TRBJ1-6; CDR3aa: CASSIDRVPNSPLHF
v_gene: TRBV4-2; j_gene: TRBJ2-7; CDR3aa: CASSQSGTSGGTAYEQYF
v_gene: TRBV11-2; j_gene: TRBJ2-7; CDR3aa: CASSSTGFSYEQYF
v_gene: TRBV29-1; j_gene: TRBJ2-3; CDR3aa: CSVKGPGGDTQYF
v_gene: TRBV4-1; j_gene: TRBJ2-5; CDR3aa: CASSQDGGRRDQYF
v_gene: TRBV7-9; j_gene: TRBJ2-3; CDR3aa: CASSPKWADTQYF
v_gene: TRBV7-9; j_gene: TRBJ2-7; CDR3aa: CASSLDGGPYEQYF
v_gene: TRBV30; j_gene: TRBJ2-2; CDR3aa: CAWSRARERSGELFF
v_gene: TRBV7-2; j_gene: TRBJ2-7; CDR3aa: CASSLARLAGGVDF
v_gene: TRBV11-3; j_gene: TRBJ2-7; CDR3aa: CASTTGQASSYEQYF
v_gene: TRBV15; j_gene: TRBJ2-2; CDR3aa: CATSRDRFGELFF
v_gene: TRBV7-3; j_gene: TRBJ2-1; CDR3aa: CASSLIAGGHNEQFF
v_gene: TRBV20-1; j_gene: TRBJ2-3; CDR3aa: CSAQLAGSTDTQYF
v_gene: TRBV5-4; j_gene: TRBJ2-1; CDR3aa: CASHGGSSYNEQFF
v_gene: TRBV9; j_gene: TRBJ2-2; CDR3aa: CASTRTGGTGELFF
v_gene: TRBV11-1; j_gene: TRBJ2-1; CDR3aa: CASSPRGSGNEQFF
v_gene: TRBV7-9; j_gene: TRBJ2-2; CDR3aa: CASSSGGSNTGELFF
v_gene: TRBV25-1; j_gene: TRBJ2-7; CDR3aa: CASGAIGTNEQYF
v_gene: TRBV5-1; j_gene: TRBJ1-1; CDR3aa: CASSWTVGDKGTEAFF